This T cell receptor (beta chain) was sequenced for a study of cytomegalovirus exposure and HLA in healthy donors (dated by TCRdb to 2017 to 2019). Context from the whole study: An earlier analysis of some 600 of the donors reported 276 Gb of sequence data and 100 million to 120 million unique TCR beta sequences obtained from 150 million to 200 million T cells. To predict cytomegalovirus infection status, the study brought together high-throughput TCR immunosequencing, statistical association of individual TCRs with disease status, and machine learning. All discovery cohort repertoires had been generated using a single sequencing platform. Donor age, sex, ethnicity and CMV serostatus were collected together with the repertoire data. Roughly 300 gigabases of sequencing data and 70 million to 100 million unique TCR sequences made up an early release that covered under 750 HLA-typed donors. Besides the first cohort of approximately 670 subjects, a separate validation cohort made up of 120 different subjects was used. The T cell repertoires of about 700 subjects were profiled by immunosequencing and related to cytomegalovirus serostatus. Rather than using new phenotypic data, the later analysis identified candidate immune exposures from TCR beta sequences and from how often those sequences occurred across donors. The study aimed to test whether cataloging public T cell receptors could reveal signatures of past pathogen exposure. HLA typing included class I and class II loci at four-digit resolution. The number of typed donors differed by locus: roughly 629-630 for A, B, C, DRB1 and DQB1; 522 for DQA1; approximately 600 for DPA1; and roughly 450 for DPB1. In an earlier analysis of 550 to 700 of the donors, high-throughput TCR beta sequencing was used to judge whether each TCR beta V gene segment behaved as functional or pseudogenic. Across approximately 420 genotyped donors of the cohort, an average of approximately 200,000 unique TCR beta nucleotide sequences per donor were sequenced, and approximately 19% of those sequences were non-productive. Of the approximately 400 genotyped donors, around 81% fell in the genetic ancestry cluster associated with self-reported Caucasian donors. Four or five DR-DQ haplotypes were handled as single units for association and clustering because linkage in the cohort was strong. A later genetic analysis took genome-wide SNP genotypes for about 65% of the 666 donors and used that subset as a discovery cohort. A later analysis re-analyzed previously published TCR beta repertoires from 666 donors and added high-resolution HLA genotyping to study TCR occurrence patterns. Summary of the overall study and its limitations: In vitro tests confirmed that a few of the cytomegalovirus-associated TCR beta chains recognize cytomegalovirus antigens. According to a later analysis, TCR association rates differed among HLA loci, with DRB1 alleles showing the most associated TCRs and HLA-C alleles showing the fewest. According to the authors, the approach could potentially be generalized to other disease states and immunological phenotypes. A later analysis found that HLA-associated TCR beta chains were more clonally expanded and had lower generation probabilities than equally common non-associated chains. Because some donors lacked HLA typing at each locus, the association tests relied only on the typed subset. According to a later analysis, most CMV-associated TCR beta chains appeared to be HLA-restricted, and the HLA associations seemed to be driven largely by CMV exposure. CMV serostatus was the only immune exposure information available for the cohort. The study gave a list of some 150 TCR beta chains associated with cytomegalovirus. A later analysis associated roughly 17,000 TCR beta sequences with specific HLA alleles at a false discovery rate of 0.05. A further reported finding was that TCR beta sequences accurately predicted the HLA-A and HLA-B alleles for most subjects in the first cohort. Linkage disequilibrium might explain the correlated functional status among segregating V segments, but an unknown experimental factor could not be excluded. Some IMGT-functional V segments, including TRBV6-2 and TRBV6-3, could not be told apart with the 87-base-pair reads, so those segments were excluded. In a later genetic analysis, a missense DCLRE1C variant was associated with V-gene and J-gene trimming of TCR beta chains, and the association was replicated in an independent cohort. Because counts were too low, some 17 rarely observed V segments, including chromosome 9 orphons, were left out of the earlier analysis of some 600 of the donors. The classifier was reported to diagnose cytomegalovirus status with high specificity and sensitivity in both the original and validation cohorts. Most TCR sequences were seen in very few donors, while some public TCRs were found in many individuals. Roughly uniform sequencing depth across donors was assumed in presence/absence analyses, although this assumption may not hold. A later genetic analysis reported fewer N-insertions in productive TCRs among donors in an Asian-associated ancestry cluster than the roughly 720-donor mean. A later analysis reported that several top co-occurrence clusters appeared linked to parvovirus B19, influenza, CMV and Epstein-Barr virus. In an earlier analysis of more than 500 of the donors, most TCR beta V segments appeared in productive rearrangements about 87% or about 30% of the time, broadly matching IMGT annotations. A cluster of highly shared sequence variants was judged likely to be a technical artifact of the sequencing pipeline. Assigning TCR associations to individual alleles was difficult when HLA alleles, especially DR and DQ, strongly co-occurred. In this cohort, only TCR beta chains were sequenced, and detectable features were limited by the absence of alpha or paired-chain data.

From a lookup of the germline V gene, CDR1 and CDR2 are MNHEY and SVGAGI. V and J are trimmed by 11 bases and 3 bases, and the gene matches miss 4 bases of the junction. Including the terminal cysteine and phenylalanine, the CDR3 comprises 14 residues. Left in the record is the CDR3 DNA by itself, 42 bases read in frame from the first base. Libraries were built with the immunoSEQ multiplex PCR assay. A mixture of 60 forward primers for TCR Vbeta segments and 13 reverse primers for TCR Jbeta segments was used in the multiplex PCR. Amplification of the CDR3 region of rearranged TCR beta genes was performed with a multiplex PCR assay on genomic DNA. The amplified TCR beta libraries were sequenced on the Illumina HiSeq System as 87-base-pair reads. The source study handled its data this way. A later analysis tallied tens of millions of unique TCR beta chains across the 610 or so repertoires, and some 10 million of those chains were shared by two or more donors. To remove PCR and sequencing errors, raw reads were error-corrected and collapsed into unique sequences using a nearest-neighbor algorithm that merged closely related sequences. Alignment of CDR3 sequences to IMGT reference sequences was used to assign V, D and J gene segments. For a sequence to be retained, a match of at least six nucleotides was required to both a V gene segment and a J gene segment. A rearrangement was called productive if the CDR3 had no stop codons and remained in frame with V and J, and every other rearrangement was called non-productive. CDR3 was defined by IMGT convention, running from the second conserved V-encoded cysteine to the conserved J-encoded phenylalanine. Sequences without an unambiguous match to a single V gene segment were excluded from the earlier analysis of 500 to 700 of the donors. An earlier analysis of 587 of the donors called V segments functional above 56.7% productive rearrangements and segregating when the between-donor standard deviation exceeded 5%. To diagnose cytomegalovirus status from the catalog of TCR beta chain sequences, a statistical classification framework was built. V and J gene assignment, in a later analysis, came from comparing TCR nucleotide sequences with IMGT/GENE-DB human TR gene sequences. Using the TCRdist pipeline, a later analysis assigned CDR3 sequences along with most-parsimonious VDJ recombination scenarios. In a later analysis, each TCR beta chain was defined by its CDR3 amino acid sequence together with its V-gene family, and reads without a unique V-gene family were excluded. A later analysis removed several hundred highly shared, low-generation-probability nucleotide sequences to deal with suspected cross-contamination and a sequencing artifact. A later analysis calculated a clonal expansion index for each public chain from normalized within-repertoire ranks of inferred template counts. In a later analysis, generation probabilities were computed with a VDJ recombination model fitted to out-of-frame rearrangements, and the resulting probabilities were checked against IGoR. In a later analysis, hypergeometric tests were used to score TCR-TCR, TCR-HLA and TCR-CMV co-occurrence, with a repertoire-size bias correction applied to TCR pairs. A later analysis estimated false discovery rates by permuting HLA or CMV assignments 20 times. A later analysis grouped co-occurring TCRs with DBSCAN, adding TCRdist sequence similarity when clustering within HLA-allele-positive subsets. Repertoires with fewer than 30,000 or more than 120,000 public chains, plus five repertoires with anomalous nucleotide sharing, were excluded from co-occurrence clustering. The immuneACCESS repertoire file appears here via TCRdb, limited to in-frame rearrangements. These files lack a portion of the clones; in checked studies, under half of the deficit traces to unresolved V genes, and the cause of the others is not known. V, J and clone size were drawn from that table, and D and trimming were deduced from the DNA. The sample profile shows 140,000 or so clones; over 75% of them were found once. The top ten constitute roughly 0.53% of the sample.

The cohort consisted of some 670 healthy bone marrow donors. All cohort members were sampled while nominally healthy, although unrecorded immune exposures were likely present. The donor was CMV seronegative and was included in the group of a few hundred seronegative cohort members. A peripheral blood sample was collected from each donor, and TCR beta sequencing was performed on peripheral blood mononuclear cells. Genomic DNA was extracted from the blood cell samples with the Qiagen DNeasy Blood Extraction Kit. A word on this clone: Its target antigen remains unknown. No base quality information exists; no much larger clone differs at one position.

Sequenced sample: PBMCs. The rearranged chain carries TRBV6-5 and TRBJ2-3; the junction holds 14 bases that match TRBD2. This receptor was identified in a woman in her thirties or forties in good health and CMV-seronegative. The DNA sequence is as follows: TGTGCCGTTGGACTAGCGGGGGGAACAGATACGCAGTATTTT. Its protein is CAVGLAGGTDTQYF.